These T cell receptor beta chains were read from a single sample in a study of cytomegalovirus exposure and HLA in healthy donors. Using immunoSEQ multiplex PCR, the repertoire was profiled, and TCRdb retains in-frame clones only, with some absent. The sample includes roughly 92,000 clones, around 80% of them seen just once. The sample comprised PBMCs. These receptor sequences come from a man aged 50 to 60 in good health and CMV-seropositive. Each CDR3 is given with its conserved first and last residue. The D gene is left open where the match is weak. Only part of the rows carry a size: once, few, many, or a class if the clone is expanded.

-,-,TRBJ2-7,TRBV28,CAVTGLPYEQYF,TGTGCCGTGACGGGACTTCCCTACGAGCAGTACTTC
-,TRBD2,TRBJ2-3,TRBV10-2,CASSSSGTTDTQYF,TGCGCCAGCAGCTCTAGCGGGACCACAGATACGCAGTATTTT
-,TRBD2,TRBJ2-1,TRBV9,CASSARLAGAYNEQFF,TGTGCCAGCAGCGCCCGACTAGCGGGAGCCTACAATGAGCAGTTCTTC
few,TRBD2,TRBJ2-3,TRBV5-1,CASSLVPLAEYTDTQYF,TGCGCCAGCAGCTTGGTCCCGCTAGCGGAATACACAGATACGCAGTATTTT
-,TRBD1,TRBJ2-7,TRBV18,CASSPNRDSTSYEQYF,TGTGCCAGCTCACCAAACCGGGACAGCACTTCCTACGAGCAGTACTTC
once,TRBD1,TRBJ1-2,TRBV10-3,CAISGGQGDYGYTF,TGTGCCATCAGTGGGGGACAGGGTGACTATGGCTACACCTTC
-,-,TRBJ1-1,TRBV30,CAWSSTTGGTEAFF,TGTGCCTGGAGCTCGACCACCGGAGGCACTGAAGCTTTCTTT
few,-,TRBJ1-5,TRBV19,CASSIVDTVSNQPQHF,TGTGCCAGTAGTATAGTTGACACGGTGAGCAATCAGCCCCAGCATTTT
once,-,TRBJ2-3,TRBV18,CASSPRTYTDTQYF,TGTGCCAGCTCCCCTAGGACATACACAGATACGCAGTATTTT
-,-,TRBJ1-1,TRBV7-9,CASSFGEIAEAFF,TGTGCCAGCAGCTTTGGGGAGATCGCTGAAGCTTTCTTT
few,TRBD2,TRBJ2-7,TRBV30,CAWSPGGIEQYF,TGTGCCTGGAGTCCGGGGGGGATCGAGCAGTACTTC
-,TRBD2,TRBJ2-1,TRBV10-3,CAISSGTSGMSSQFF,TGTGCCATCAGCAGCGGGACTAGCGGGATGAGCAGTCAGTTCTTC
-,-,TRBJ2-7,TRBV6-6,CASSYPSIGSYEQYF,TGTGCCAGCAGTTACCCTAGCATAGGCTCCTACGAGCAGTACTTC
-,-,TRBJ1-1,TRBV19,CASSRGRGNTEAFF,TGTGCCAGTAGTAGGGGCAGGGGTAACACTGAAGCTTTCTTT
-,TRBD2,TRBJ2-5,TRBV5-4,CASSLTSGRGETQYF,TGTGCCAGCAGCTTGACTAGCGGGAGGGGAGAGACCCAGTACTTC
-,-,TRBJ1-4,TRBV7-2,CASSRGHNEKLFF,TGTGCCAGCAGCCGCGGGCACAATGAAAAACTGTTTTTT
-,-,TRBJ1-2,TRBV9,CASSTLATNYGYTF,TGTGCCAGCAGCACATTAGCTACTAACTATGGCTACACCTTC
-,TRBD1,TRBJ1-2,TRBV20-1,CSADRDGYTF,TGCAGTGCTGACAGGGACGGCTACACCTTC
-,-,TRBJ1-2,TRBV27,CASSRLGYTF,TGTGCCAGCAGCCGGTTGGGCTACACCTTC
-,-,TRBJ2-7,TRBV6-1,CASSEGSLSEQYF,TGTGCCAGCAGTGAAGGGAGTTTATCCGAGCAGTACTTC
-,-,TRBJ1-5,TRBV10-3,CAISADYQPQHF,TGTGCCATCAGTGCAGATTATCAGCCCCAGCATTTT
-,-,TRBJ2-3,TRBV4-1,CASSQDGRGPRDTQYF,TGCGCCAGCAGCCAAGACGGGCGGGGGCCGAGGGATACGCAGTATTTT
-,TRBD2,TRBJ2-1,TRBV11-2,CASSLGTGGYNEQFF,TGCGCCAGCAGCTTAGGAACGGGAGGTTACAATGAGCAGTTCTTC
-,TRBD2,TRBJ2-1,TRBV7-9,CASSREGGREQFF,TGTGCCAGCAGCCGGGAGGGGGGGCGTGAGCAGTTCTTC
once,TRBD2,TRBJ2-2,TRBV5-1,CASSLVAGVQTGELFF,TGCGCCAGCAGCTTGGTAGCGGGAGTACAAACCGGGGAGCTGTTTTTT
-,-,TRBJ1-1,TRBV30,CAWSVGGTEAFF,TGTGCCTGGAGTGTAGGGGGCACTGAAGCTTTCTTT
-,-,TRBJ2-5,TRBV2,CASRNSSYETQYF,TGTGCCAGCAGAAATAGTAGTTATGAGACCCAGTACTTC
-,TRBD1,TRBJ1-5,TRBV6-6,CASSYWDRTYQPQHF,TGTGCCAGCAGTTACTGGGACAGGACCTATCAGCCCCAGCATTTT
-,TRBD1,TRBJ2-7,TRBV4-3,CASSQDRGPYEQYF,TGCGCCAGCAGCCAGGACAGGGGGCCCTACGAGCAGTACTTC
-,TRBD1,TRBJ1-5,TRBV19,CASSIDLLIGGDNQPQHF,TGTGCCAGTAGTATAGATCTACTTATAGGGGGCGACAATCAGCCCCAGCATTTT
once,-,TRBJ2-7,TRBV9,CASSPRRDSYEQYF,TGTGCCAGCAGCCCACGGAGGGACAGCTACGAGCAGTACTTC
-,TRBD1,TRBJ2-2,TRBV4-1,CASSQDRVGQVTGELFF,TGCGCCAGCAGCCAAGATCGGGTAGGACAGGTCACCGGGGAGCTGTTTTTT
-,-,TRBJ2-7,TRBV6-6,CASKPQETYEQYF,TGTGCCAGCAAACCACAGGAGACCTACGAGCAGTACTTC
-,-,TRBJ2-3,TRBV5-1,CASSLVGGITDTQYF,TGCGCCAGCAGCTTGGTCGGCGGGATCACAGATACGCAGTATTTT
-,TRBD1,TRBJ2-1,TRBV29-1,CSLGQGAYNEQFF,TGCAGCTTGGGGCAGGGGGCCTACAATGAGCAGTTCTTC
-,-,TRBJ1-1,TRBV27,CASSQLRGAVAFF,TGTGCCAGCAGTCAACTACGTGGCGCGGTAGCTTTCTTT
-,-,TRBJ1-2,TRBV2,CASSKVAGAGGGYTF,TGTGCCAGCAGTAAAGTGGCAGGGGCGGGTGGTGGCTACACCTTC
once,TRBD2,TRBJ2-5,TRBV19,CASSTGTGGVWETQYF,TGTGCCAGTAGTACCGGGACGGGGGGTGTGTGGGAGACCCAGTACTTC
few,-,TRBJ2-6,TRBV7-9,CASSLGGEGIYLGANVLTF,TGTGCCAGCAGCTTAGGGGGGGAAGGGATATATCTGGGGGCCAACGTCCTGACTTTC
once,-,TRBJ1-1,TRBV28,CASRGGTEAFF,TGTGCCAGCAGGGGGGGCACTGAAGCTTTCTTT
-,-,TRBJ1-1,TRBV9,CASSPSRGGIDDTEAFF,TGTGCCAGCAGCCCCTCCCGGGGGGGGATCGATGACACTGAAGCTTTCTTT
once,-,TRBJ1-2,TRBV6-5,CASSYGSGDGYGYTF,TGTGCCAGCAGTTACGGGTCGGGGGATGGCTATGGCTACACCTTC
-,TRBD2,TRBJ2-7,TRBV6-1,CASRGDVLAEDEQYF,TGTGCCAGCAGGGGGGACGTCCTAGCGGAGGACGAGCAGTACTTC
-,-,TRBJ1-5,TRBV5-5,CASSLGPAEPQHF,TGTGCCAGCAGCTTGGGACCGGCGGAGCCCCAGCATTTT
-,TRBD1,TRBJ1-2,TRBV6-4,CARGERTGLYGYTF,TGTGCCAGAGGGGAGAGGACAGGGCTCTATGGCTACACCTTC
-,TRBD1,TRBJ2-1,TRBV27,CASSQDRGSYNEQFF,TGTGCCAGCAGTCAAGACAGGGGGTCCTACAATGAGCAGTTCTTC
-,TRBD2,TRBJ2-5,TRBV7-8,CASSLYGLAVFPRETQYF,TGTGCCAGCAGCTTGTACGGACTAGCGGTCTTCCCACGCGAGACCCAGTACTTC
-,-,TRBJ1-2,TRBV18,CASSPTGLRNGYTF,TGTGCCAGCTCACCAACAGGGCTCAGGAATGGCTACACCTTC
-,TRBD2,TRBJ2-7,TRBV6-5,CASSSLAGVSLDEQYF,TGTGCCAGCAGTTCATTAGCGGGAGTTAGTCTCGACGAGCAGTACTTC
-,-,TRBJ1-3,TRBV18,CASSPPSGRKAGNTIYF,TGTGCCAGCTCACCACCGTCAGGGAGGAAGGCTGGAAACACCATATATTTT
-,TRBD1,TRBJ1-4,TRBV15,CATSTRTGGREKLFF,TGTGCCACCAGTACGAGGACAGGGGGCAGGGAAAAACTGTTTTTT
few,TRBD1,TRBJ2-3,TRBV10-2,CASSGTGETDTQYF,TGCGCCAGCAGCGGGACAGGGGAGACAGATACGCAGTATTTT
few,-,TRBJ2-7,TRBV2,CASREDSYEQYF,TGTGCCAGCAGGGAGGATTCCTACGAGCAGTACTTC
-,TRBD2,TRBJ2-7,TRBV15,CATSGGLTGLAALLYF,TGTGCCACCAGCGGGGGATTAACGGGACTAGCGGCCCTCCTGTACTTC
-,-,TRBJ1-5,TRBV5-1,CASSLVGDNQPQHF,TGCGCCAGCAGCTTGGTAGGGGATAATCAGCCCCAGCATTTT